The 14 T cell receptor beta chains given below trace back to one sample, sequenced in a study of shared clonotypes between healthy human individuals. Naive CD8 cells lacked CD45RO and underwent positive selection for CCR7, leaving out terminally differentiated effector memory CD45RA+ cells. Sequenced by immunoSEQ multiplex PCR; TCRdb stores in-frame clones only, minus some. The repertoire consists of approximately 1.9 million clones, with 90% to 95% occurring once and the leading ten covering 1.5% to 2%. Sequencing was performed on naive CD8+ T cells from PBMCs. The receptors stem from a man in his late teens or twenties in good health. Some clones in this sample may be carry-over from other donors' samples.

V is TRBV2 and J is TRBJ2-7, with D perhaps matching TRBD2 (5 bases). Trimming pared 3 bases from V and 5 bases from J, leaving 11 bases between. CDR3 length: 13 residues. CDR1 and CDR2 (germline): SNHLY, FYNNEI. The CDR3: CASSDAGGNEQYF. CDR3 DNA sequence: TGTGCCAGCAGTGATGCAGGAGGCAACGAGCAGTACTTC.

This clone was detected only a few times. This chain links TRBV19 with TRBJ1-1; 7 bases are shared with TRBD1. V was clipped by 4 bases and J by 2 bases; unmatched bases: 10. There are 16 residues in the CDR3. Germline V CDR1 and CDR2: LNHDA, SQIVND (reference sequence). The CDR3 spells CASSTFAGTANTEAFF. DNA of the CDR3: TGTGCCAGTAGTACGTTCGCCGGGACAGCCAACACTGAAGCTTTCTTT.

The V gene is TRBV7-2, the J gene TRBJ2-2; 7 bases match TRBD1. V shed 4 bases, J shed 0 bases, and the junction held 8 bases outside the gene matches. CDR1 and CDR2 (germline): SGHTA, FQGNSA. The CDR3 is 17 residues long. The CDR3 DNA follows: TGTGCCAGCAGCTCACGACAGGGCCCCGCGAACACCGGGGAGCTGTTTTTT. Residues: CASSSRQGPANTGELFF. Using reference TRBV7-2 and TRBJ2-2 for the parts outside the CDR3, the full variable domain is GAGVSQSPSNKVTEKGKDVELRCDPISGHTALYWYRQSLGQGLEFLIYFQGNSAPDKSGLPSDRFSAERTGGSVSTLTIQRTQQEDSAVYLCASSSRQGPANTGELFFGEGSRLTVL.

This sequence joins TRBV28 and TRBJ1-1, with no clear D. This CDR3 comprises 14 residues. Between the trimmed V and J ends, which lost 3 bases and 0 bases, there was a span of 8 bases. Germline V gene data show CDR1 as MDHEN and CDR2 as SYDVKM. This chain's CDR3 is CASSFEGMNTEAFF. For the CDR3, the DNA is TGTGCCAGCAGTTTTGAGGGAATGAACACTGAAGCTTTCTTT.

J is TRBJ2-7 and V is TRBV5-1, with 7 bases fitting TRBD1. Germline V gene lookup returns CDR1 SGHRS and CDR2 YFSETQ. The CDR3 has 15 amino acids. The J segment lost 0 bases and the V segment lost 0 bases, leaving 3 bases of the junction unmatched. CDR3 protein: CASSLAGTASYEQYF. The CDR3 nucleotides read TGCGCCAGCAGCTTGGCAGGGACAGCCTCCTACGAGCAGTACTTC.

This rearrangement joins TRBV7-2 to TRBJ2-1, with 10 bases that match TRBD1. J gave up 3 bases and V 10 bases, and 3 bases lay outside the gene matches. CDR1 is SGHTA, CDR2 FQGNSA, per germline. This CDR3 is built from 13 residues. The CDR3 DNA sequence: TGTGCCATCCGGGACAGGGGCTACAATGAGCAGTTCTTC. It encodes CAIRDRGYNEQFF.

Written as DNA, the CDR3 is TGTGCCAGCAGTTTTTTGGGGGGGGCGTCTGGGGCCAACGTCCTGACTTTC. Amino acids: CASSFLGGASGANVLTF. The chain recombines TRBV27 with TRBJ2-6; tentative D call: TRBD2 (7 bases). Germline-derived CDR1 and CDR2 are MNHEY and SMNVEV (reference sequence). CDR3 length: 17 amino acids. The V end was cut by 3 bases, the J end by 1 base, with 13 bases between.

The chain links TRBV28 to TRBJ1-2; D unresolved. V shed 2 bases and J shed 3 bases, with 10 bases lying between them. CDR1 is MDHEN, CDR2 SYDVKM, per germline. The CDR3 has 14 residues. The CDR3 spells CASSLSPGYYGYTF. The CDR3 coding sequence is TGTGCCAGCAGTTTAAGCCCAGGCTACTATGGCTACACCTTC.

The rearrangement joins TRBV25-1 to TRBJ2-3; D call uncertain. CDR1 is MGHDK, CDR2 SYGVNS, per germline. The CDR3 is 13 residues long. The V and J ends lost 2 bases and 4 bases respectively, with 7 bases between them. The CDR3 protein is CASSERVADTQYF. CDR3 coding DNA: TGTGCCAGCAGTGAAAGGGTGGCAGATACGCAGTATTTT.

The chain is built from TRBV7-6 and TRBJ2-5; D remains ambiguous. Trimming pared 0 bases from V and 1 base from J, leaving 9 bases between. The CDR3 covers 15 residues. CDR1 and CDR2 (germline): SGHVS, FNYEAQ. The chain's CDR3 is CASSLARTSQETQYF. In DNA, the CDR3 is TGTGCCAGCAGCTTAGCGAGAACTTCCCAAGAGACCCAGTACTTC.

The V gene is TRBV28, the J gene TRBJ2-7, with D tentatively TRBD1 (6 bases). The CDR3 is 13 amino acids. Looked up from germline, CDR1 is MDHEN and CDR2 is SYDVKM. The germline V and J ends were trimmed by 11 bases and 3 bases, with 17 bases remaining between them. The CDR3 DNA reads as TGTGCCTCCCGGGGTAGCAGGGGCTACGAGCAGTACTTC. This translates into CASRGSRGYEQYF.

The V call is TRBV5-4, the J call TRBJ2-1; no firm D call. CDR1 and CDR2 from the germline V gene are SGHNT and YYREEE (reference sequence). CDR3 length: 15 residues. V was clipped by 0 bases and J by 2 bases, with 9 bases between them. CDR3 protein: CASSLDGFAYNEQFF. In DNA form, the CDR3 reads TGTGCCAGCAGCTTGGATGGTTTCGCCTACAATGAGCAGTTCTTC.

The CDR3 protein is CASSVTSMNTEAFF. The CDR3 DNA is TGTGCCAGTAGTGTGACAAGTATGAACACTGAAGCTTTCTTT. V usage is TRBV19 and J usage is TRBJ1-1; D remains unclear. Trimming left V 5 bases short and J 0 bases short, with 10 bases between. This CDR3 is built from 14 residues. Germline loops: CDR1 LNHDA, CDR2 SQIVND (reference sequence).

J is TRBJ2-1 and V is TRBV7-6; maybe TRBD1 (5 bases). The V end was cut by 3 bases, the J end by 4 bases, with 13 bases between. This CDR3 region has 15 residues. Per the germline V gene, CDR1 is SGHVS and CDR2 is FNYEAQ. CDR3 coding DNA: TGTGCCAGCAGCTTGCGGACACAGGATTACAATGAGCAGTTCTTC. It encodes CASSLRTQDYNEQFF. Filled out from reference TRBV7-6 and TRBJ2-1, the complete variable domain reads GAGVSQSPRYKVTKRGQDVALRCDPISGHVSLYWYRQALGQGPEFLTYFNYEAQQDKSGLPNDRFSAERPEGSISTLTIQRTEQRDSAMYRCASSLRTQDYNEQFFGPGTRLTVL.